This T cell receptor beta chain was sequenced in a study of blood T cells in healthy people across ages. Study-wide findings and caveats: The unknown donor CMV status may have confounded expanded clonotype changes. Diversity was higher, and naive CD4+ cells more numerous, in long-lived donors than in aged donors.

Alongside a J-beta primer mix, a sample-barcoded 5' primer served in a second PCR lasting about 7 to 12 cycles. TCRdb called the 5' RACE reads again in MiXCR, with one record for every CDR3 protein. The sample consists of under 1 million distinct CDR3 sequences, 40% to 50% of them appearing once. Germline V CDR1 and CDR2: DFQATT, SNEGSKA (reference sequence). The CDR3 consists of 12 residues. V shed 6 bases and J shed 8 bases, with 13 bases lying between them. Isolation yielded PBMCs, at least 6 million per sample, in every case. The total RNA that was extracted per sample amounted to at least 5.5 micrograms. As concerns this clonotype: Its antigen is not known.

The sequencing sample was made of blood. The source is a man in his 60s in good health. This chain uses TRBV20-1 with TRBJ1-4; D is perhaps TRBD1 (5 bases). The CDR3 loop reads CSALVGTEKLFF. The CDR3 nucleotides read TGCAGTGCATTGGTTGGGACCGAAAAACTGTTTTTT.